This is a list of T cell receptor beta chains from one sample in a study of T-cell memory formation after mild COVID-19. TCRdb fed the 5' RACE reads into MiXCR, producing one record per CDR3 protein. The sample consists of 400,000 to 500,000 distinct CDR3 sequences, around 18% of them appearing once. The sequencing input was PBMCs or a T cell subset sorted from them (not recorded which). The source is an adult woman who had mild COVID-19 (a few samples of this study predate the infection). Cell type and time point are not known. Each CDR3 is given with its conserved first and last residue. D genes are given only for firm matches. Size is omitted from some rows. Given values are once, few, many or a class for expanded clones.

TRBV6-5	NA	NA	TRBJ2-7	TGTGCCAGCAGTTACGCGGGACGGACCTACGAGCAGTACTTC	CASSYAGRTYEQYF
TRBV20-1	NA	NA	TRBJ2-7	TGCAGTGCTAGAGATCGGCACAGGGCTAACGACGAGCAGTACTTC	CSARDRHRANDEQYF
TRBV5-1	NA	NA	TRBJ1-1	TGCGCCAGCAGCTTGGGCGGTTTGGGGGGAATGAACACTGAAGCTTTCTTT	CASSLGGLGGMNTEAFF
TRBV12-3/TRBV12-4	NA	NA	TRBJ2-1	TGTGCCAGCAGTTTAACCCCTTCTAAGGTTTTGTTCAATGAGCAGTTCTTC	CASSLTPSKVLFNEQFF
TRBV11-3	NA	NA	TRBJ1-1	TGTGCCAGCAGCTCCTGGACAAGCCCGAACACTGAAGCTTTCTTT	CASSSWTSPNTEAFF
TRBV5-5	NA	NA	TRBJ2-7	TGTGCCAGCAGCCCGGGCACATGGGAGTACGAGAAGTACTTC	CASSPGTWEYEKYF
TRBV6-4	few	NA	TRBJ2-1	TGTGCCAGCAGGGGAGGGGGGGGCAGCGATGAGCAGTTCTTC	CASRGGGGSDEQFF
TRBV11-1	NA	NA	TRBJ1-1	TGTGCCAGCAGCTATGACCCAGTCACTGAAGCTTTCTTT	CASSYDPVTEAFF
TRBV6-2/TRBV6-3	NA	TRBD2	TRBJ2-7	TGTGCCAGCAGCGCACTAGCGGGAGGCTCCTACGAGCAGTACTTC	CASSALAGGSYEQYF
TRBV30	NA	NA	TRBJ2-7	TGTGCGGCGGGTAGGCAGGGAACGGTGCAGTACTTC	CAAGRQGTVQYF
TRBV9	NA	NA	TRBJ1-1	TGTGCCAGCAGCGTGGGCGATGGTCGCACTGAAGCTTTCTTT	CASSVGDGRTEAFF
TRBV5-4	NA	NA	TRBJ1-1	TGTGCCAGCAGCAACCCAGGTGAAGCTTTCTTT	CASSNPGEAFF